A single T cell receptor (beta chain) is shown here with its context. The antigen it recognizes is unknown. Base qualities are missing; no much larger clone stands one base away. Frozen genomic DNA underwent high-throughput TCRbeta CDR3 sequencing by immunoSEQ, including PCR amplification, mapping, bias correction and internal controls. The paper's data handling went like this. Productive rearrangements were kept, and unique TCRbeta sequences were defined by CDR3 nucleotide sequence plus V and J gene. Donor-reactive sequences required at least 5-fold expansion in CFSE-low cells versus unstimulated pre-transplant cells and at least 0.01% frequency. Per-subject minimum frequency thresholds, based on the lowest-template unstimulated sample, ensured at least 90% detection power. Jensen-Shannon divergence between the top 1000 TCRbeta sequences post-transplant and pre-transplant was used to measure repertoire turnover. Two-sided Fisher's exact tests were used to test for changes in the detection of donor-reactive sequences. Drawn from immuneACCESS, this table holds only the in-frame rearrangements with V and J called that TCRdb kept. Clones are partly lost; checked studies trace under half to an unresolved V gene and leave the rest unexplained. That table furnishes V, J and clone size, whereas the DNA furnished D and trimming. The sample contains approximately 100,000 clones, about 88% of them found a single time. Roughly 3.1% of the sample belongs to the ten largest clones.

This sample was included in a study of T cell clones after liver transplantation (dated by TCRdb to between 2018 and 2021). With respect to the entire study: Samples were obtained from ITN030ST, a randomized trial in which withdrawal of immunosuppression was attempted within 2 years of liver transplantation. Donor-reactive T cell clones were identified using TCRbeta sequencing after a pre-transplant mixed lymphocyte reaction and were then followed in post-transplant blood. Third party-reactive TCRbeta sequences from pre-transplant MLRs were also identified as an antigen-independent comparator for donor-reactive sequences. Three of the eight recipients were HCV-positive; the others were transplanted for non-autoimmune, non-viral indications. No induction therapy was given to the subjects, and standard immunosuppression was administered until randomization at 12-24 months post-transplant. Tolerance meant complete immunosuppression withdrawal for at least one year without liver enzymes rising beyond twice the upper limit of normal. Blood samples were collected pre-transplant, then pre-randomization ahead of withdrawal, and finally post-randomization once withdrawal had either been completed or failed. The studied cohort comprised 8 liver transplant recipients, 3 classified as tolerant and 5 as non-tolerant. The full study reports these points: A significant post-transplant decrease in circulating donor-reactive CD4 TCRbeta sequences was observed in most of the 8 subjects, irrespective of tolerance or HCV status. Low numbers of available donor cells limited the measurable donor-reactive repertoire in a couple of subjects. The decline in donor-reactive sequences exceeded the decline in third party-reactive sequences, suggesting partial antigen-specific deletion that was unrelated to withdrawal success. Because no allograft tissue specimens were available, donor-reactive T cells may have migrated into the graft instead of being deleted. When repertoire turnover was taken into account, detection of donor-reactive sequences was significantly reduced in 7 of 8 subjects for CD4 and in 8 of 8 subjects for CD8. The conclusions were preliminary, being limited by small, heterogeneous patient numbers and by non-standardized post-transplant time points.

Thawed unstimulated PBMCs were stained for CD3, CD4 and CD8 and FACS-sorted into CD3+CD4+ and CD3+CD8+ populations. All 8 studied subjects were randomized to withdrawal of immunosuppression. Genomic DNA was isolated with the Qiagen DNeasy Blood and Tissue Kit. From the germline V gene (reference sequence), CDR1 is LNHDA and CDR2 is SQIVND. Between the V and J ends, shortened by 2 bases and 6 bases respectively, the junction contains 13 bases. Reading from cysteine to phenylalanine, the CDR3 counts 14 amino acids. Solely the CDR3 DNA is kept, with 42 bases framed from the first base. Recombination linked TRBV19 to TRBJ1-1, with the identity of the D gene unclear. Sequencing used CD4+ T cells from blood, obtained 45 to 50 months after liver transplant. The TCR was taken from a human patient who received a liver transplant. After transplantation, some T cells may belong to the graft donor instead of the recipient. The nucleotide sequence is TGTGCCAGTAGTATATCGGGCCTCCCGGCTGAAGCTTTCTTT. Its protein reads: CASSISGLPAEAFF.